Listed below are T cell receptor beta chains from one sample, sequenced in a study of T cell clonotyping in hematopoietic cell transplantation. Only in-frame clones appear in the TCRdb table, and some are missing; sequencing was by immunoSEQ multiplex PCR. The sample gives 20,000 or so clones, 79% of which show up once; roughly 14% is in the top ten. Sequencing input: peripheral blood mononuclear cells. The source is a man aged 55 to 69 in good health. Some clones in this sample may be carry-over from other donors' samples. Both conserved end residues are part of each CDR3. D genes are given only for firm matches. A row's size may be missing; if present it is once, few, many or a size class.

v_gene	abundance	j_gene	d_gene	CDR3nt	CDR3aa
TRBV30	few	TRBJ1-2	.	TGTGCCTGGGGACTCCACTATGGCTACACCTTC	CAWGLHYGYTF
TRBV29-1	.	TRBJ2-5	.	TGCAGCGTTGTGACACCCTTCGGGCAGACCCAGTACTTC	CSVVTPFGQTQYF
TRBV2	few	TRBJ1-2	.	TGTGCCAGCAGTGAATATGGTTATGTGCCAAACACCTTC	CASSEYGYVPNTF
TRBV5-1	.	TRBJ2-2	.	TGCGCCAGCAGCTTTGGACAGCTCGCGAACACCGGGGAGCTGTTTTTT	CASSFGQLANTGELFF
TRBV6-1	.	TRBJ2-2	TRBD1	TGTGCCAGCAGTGGGGACAGGGCGAACACCGGGGAGCTGTTTTTT	CASSGDRANTGELFF
TRBV6-5	.	TRBJ1-1	.	TGTGCCAGCAGTTACTCGAAGAACACTGAAGCTTTCTTT	CASSYSKNTEAFF
TRBV2	.	TRBJ2-7	.	TGTGCCAGCAGTGAAGTTATGCCTCTCGAGCAGTACTTC	CASSEVMPLEQYF
TRBV19	.	TRBJ1-2	TRBD1	TGTGCCAGTAGTATAGACCGACAGGGAACCAGAGGAGAAGGCTACACCTTC	CASSIDRQGTRGEGYTF
TRBV29-1	.	TRBJ2-5	.	TGCAGCGTTCGTGTGGGAGGGGGGGAGACCCAGTACTTC	CSVRVGGGETQYF
TRBV6-1	.	TRBJ1-5	.	TGTGCCAGCAGTGACGGCGGCTCCTATGGCAATCAGCCCCAGCATTTT	CASSDGGSYGNQPQHF
TRBV20-1	.	TRBJ2-7	TRBD1	TGCAGTGCTCAACAGGGGTCCGAGCAGTACTTC	CSAQQGSEQYF
TRBV4-1	.	TRBJ2-1	TRBD1	TGCGCCAGCAGCCAAGATTGGGACAGCTACAATGAGCAGTTCTTC	CASSQDWDSYNEQFF
TRBV9	.	TRBJ2-7	.	TGTGCCAGCAGCCCGGGTGGCGTCGGGTACGAGCAGTACTTC	CASSPGGVGYEQYF
TRBV10-3	.	TRBJ2-2	TRBD2	TGTGCCATCAGACAGACTAGCGGGAACACCGGGGAGCTGTTTTTT	CAIRQTSGNTGELFF
TRBV5-6	.	TRBJ1-6	.	TGTGCCAGCAGCGGGGGACCCATCTTCTATAATTCACCCCTCCACTTT	CASSGGPIFYNSPLHF
TRBV7-6	.	TRBJ1-1	.	TGTGCCAGCAGCTTAAGGACAGTAGACACTGAAGCTTTCTTT	CASSLRTVDTEAFF
TRBV7-9	.	TRBJ2-1	.	TGTGCCAGCAGCTGGGACTACAATGAGCAGTTCTTC	CASSWDYNEQFF
TRBV10-3	.	TRBJ1-2	.	TGTGCCATCAGTGAGTCCTCAGATTATGGCTACACCTTC	CAISESSDYGYTF
TRBV5-1	.	TRBJ1-3	TRBD1	TGCGCCAGCAGCTTGGGGGACAGCGTCTCTGGAAACACCATATATTTT	CASSLGDSVSGNTIYF
TRBV5-6	.	TRBJ1-5	.	TGTGCCAGCAGCACGTGGGGTCGGGGGGGTGTGGAACAGCATTTT	CASSTWGRGGVEQHF
TRBV2	few	TRBJ2-2	TRBD1	TGTGCCGGGGACAGGGGGCTCACCGGGGAGCTGTTTTTT	CAGDRGLTGELFF
TRBV7-2	.	TRBJ2-4	.	TGTGCCAGCAGCTTAGGGGGGGCGTCCAAAAACATTCAGTACTTC	CASSLGGASKNIQYF
TRBV7-2	.	TRBJ1-5	.	TGTGCCAGCAGCCTCATATTAAATCAGCCCCAGCATTTT	CASSLILNQPQHF
TRBV6-5	.	TRBJ1-5	.	TGTGCCAGCAGTTCGCGGACTGGCTATCTGGATCAGCCCCAGCATTTT	CASSSRTGYLDQPQHF
TRBV30	once	TRBJ2-7	.	TGTGCCTGGAGTGCCAGGTTCCCCTACGAGCAGTACTTC	CAWSARFPYEQYF
TRBV5-1	few	TRBJ1-2	.	TGCGCCAGCAGCTTGGACGGGTGGAGGGATGGCTACACCTTC	CASSLDGWRDGYTF